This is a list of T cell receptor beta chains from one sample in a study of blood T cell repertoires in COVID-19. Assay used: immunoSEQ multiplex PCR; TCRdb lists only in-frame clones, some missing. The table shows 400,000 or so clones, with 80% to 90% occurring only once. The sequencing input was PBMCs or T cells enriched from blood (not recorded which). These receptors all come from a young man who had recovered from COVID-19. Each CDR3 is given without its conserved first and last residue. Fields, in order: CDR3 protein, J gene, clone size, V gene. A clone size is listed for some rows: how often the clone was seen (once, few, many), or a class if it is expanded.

ASSPGTGDYEQY	TRBJ2-7	-	TRBV5-4
ASSSPRGLSEKLF	TRBJ1-4	-	TRBV28
ASSYRGGRNTEAF	TRBJ1-1	-	TRBV5-6
ASSVIATSGRVLNEQF	TRBJ2-1	-	TRBV11-2
ASSVSGTGELF	TRBJ2-2	-	TRBV2
ASQDLTGGVRNSPLH	TRBJ1-6	-	TRBV25-1
ASSRQGAGEQY	TRBJ2-7	-	TRBV27
ASQSNRVEPQH	TRBJ1-5	-	TRBV14
ASSIGQVSGNTIY	TRBJ1-3	-	TRBV19
ASSPPTGQMDGYT	TRBJ1-2	-	TRBV18
ASSLGQGYEAF	TRBJ1-1	-	TRBV11-2
ASSNRAGESSNQPQH	TRBJ1-5	-	TRBV19
ASSSTHGTSGSGSYNEQF	TRBJ2-1	-	TRBV28
ASSQVGTSGSTDTQY	TRBJ2-3	once	TRBV4-1
ASSLTAGADTQY	TRBJ2-3	-	TRBV7-9